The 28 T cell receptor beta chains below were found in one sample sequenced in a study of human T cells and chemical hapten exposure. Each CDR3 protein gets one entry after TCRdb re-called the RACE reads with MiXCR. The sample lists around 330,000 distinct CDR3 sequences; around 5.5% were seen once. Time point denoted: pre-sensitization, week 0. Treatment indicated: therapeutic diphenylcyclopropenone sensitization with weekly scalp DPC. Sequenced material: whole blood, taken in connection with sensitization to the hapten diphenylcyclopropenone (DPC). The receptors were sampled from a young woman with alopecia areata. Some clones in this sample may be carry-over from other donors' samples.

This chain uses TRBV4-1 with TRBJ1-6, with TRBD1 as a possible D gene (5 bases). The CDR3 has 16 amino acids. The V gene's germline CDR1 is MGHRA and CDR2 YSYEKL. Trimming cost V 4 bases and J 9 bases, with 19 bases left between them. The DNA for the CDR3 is TGCGCCAGCAGCCCTCAAGTCAGGGAAGAGGGTTCACCCCTCCACTTT. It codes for CASSPQVREEGSPLHF.

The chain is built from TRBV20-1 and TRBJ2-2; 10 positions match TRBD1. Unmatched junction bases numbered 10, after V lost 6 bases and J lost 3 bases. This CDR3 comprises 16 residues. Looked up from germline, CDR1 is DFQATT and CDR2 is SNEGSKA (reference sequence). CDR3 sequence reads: CSASPPGTGDTGELFF. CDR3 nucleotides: TGCAGTGCCAGCCCCCCCGGGACAGGGGACACCGGGGAGCTGTTTTTT.

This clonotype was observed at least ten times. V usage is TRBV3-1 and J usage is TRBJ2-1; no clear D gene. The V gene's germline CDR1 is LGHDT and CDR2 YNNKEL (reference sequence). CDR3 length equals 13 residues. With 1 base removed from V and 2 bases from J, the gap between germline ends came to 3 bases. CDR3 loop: CASSQVAYNEQFF. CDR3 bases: TGTGCCAGCAGCCAAGTTGCCTACAATGAGCAGTTCTTC.

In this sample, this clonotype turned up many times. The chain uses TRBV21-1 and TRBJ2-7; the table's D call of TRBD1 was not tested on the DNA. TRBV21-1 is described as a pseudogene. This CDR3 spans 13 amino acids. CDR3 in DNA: TGTGCCAGCAGCAGAGGCAGGGGCTACGAGCAGTACTTC. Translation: CASSRGRGYEQYF.

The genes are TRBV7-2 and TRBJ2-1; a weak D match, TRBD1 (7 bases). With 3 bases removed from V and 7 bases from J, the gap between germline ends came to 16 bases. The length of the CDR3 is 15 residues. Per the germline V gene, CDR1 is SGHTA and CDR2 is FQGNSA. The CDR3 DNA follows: TGTGCCAGCAGCTTGACAGGGACTTTTACAAATGAGCAGTTCTTC. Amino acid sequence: CASSLTGTFTNEQFF.

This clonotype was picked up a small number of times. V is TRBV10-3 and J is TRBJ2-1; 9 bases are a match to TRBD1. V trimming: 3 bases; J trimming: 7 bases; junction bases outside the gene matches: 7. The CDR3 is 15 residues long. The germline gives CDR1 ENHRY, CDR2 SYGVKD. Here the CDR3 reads CAISDDRGRLNEQFF. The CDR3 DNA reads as TGTGCCATCAGTGACGACAGGGGGAGACTGAATGAGCAGTTCTTC.

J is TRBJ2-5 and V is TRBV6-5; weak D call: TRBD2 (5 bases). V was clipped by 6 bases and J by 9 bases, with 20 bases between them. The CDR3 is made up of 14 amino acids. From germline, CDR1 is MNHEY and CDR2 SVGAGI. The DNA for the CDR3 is TGTGCCAGCAGCCCGGATGAAGGGAGTGGTCCCCAGTACTTC. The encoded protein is CASSPDEGSGPQYF.

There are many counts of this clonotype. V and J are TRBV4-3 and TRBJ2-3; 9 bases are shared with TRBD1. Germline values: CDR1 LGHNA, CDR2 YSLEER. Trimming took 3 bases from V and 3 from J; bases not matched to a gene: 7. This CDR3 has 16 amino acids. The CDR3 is CASSQTQGAWTDTQYF. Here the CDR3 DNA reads TGCGCCAGCAGCCAGACACAGGGGGCTTGGACAGATACGCAGTATTTT.

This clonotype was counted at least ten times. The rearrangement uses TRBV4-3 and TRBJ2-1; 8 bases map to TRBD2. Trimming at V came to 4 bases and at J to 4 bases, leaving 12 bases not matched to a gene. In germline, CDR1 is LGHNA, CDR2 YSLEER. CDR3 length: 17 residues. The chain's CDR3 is CASSPQAGLAGYNEQFF. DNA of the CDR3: TGCGCCAGCAGCCCCCAAGCTGGGCTAGCGGGTTACAATGAGCAGTTCTTC.

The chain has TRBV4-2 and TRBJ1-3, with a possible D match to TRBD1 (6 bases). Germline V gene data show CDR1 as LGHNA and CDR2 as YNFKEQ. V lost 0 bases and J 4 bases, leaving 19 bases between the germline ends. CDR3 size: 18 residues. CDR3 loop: CASSQDVAPGDTGNTIYF. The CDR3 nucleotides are TGTGCCAGCAGCCAAGATGTCGCCCCAGGGGATACCGGAAACACCATATATTTT.

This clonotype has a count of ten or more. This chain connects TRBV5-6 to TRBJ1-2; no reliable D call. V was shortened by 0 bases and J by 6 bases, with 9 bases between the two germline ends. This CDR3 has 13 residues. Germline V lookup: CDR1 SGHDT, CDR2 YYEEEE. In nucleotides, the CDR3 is TGTGCCAGCAGCTTGGAAGGTCTGCATGGCTACACCTTC. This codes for CASSLEGLHGYTF.

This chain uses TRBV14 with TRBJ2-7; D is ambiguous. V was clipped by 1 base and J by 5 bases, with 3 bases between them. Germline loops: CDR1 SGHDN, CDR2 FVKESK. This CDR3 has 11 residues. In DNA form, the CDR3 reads TGTGCCAGCAGCCAAGCCCACGAGCAGTACTTC. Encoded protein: CASSQAHEQYF.

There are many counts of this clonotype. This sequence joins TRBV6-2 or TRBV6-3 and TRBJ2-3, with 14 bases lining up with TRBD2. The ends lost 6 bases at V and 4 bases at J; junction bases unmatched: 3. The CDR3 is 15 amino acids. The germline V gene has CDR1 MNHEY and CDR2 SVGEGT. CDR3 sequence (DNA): TGTGCCAGCAGCACGACTAGCGGGGGGGCAGATACGCAGTATTTT. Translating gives CASSTTSGGADTQYF.

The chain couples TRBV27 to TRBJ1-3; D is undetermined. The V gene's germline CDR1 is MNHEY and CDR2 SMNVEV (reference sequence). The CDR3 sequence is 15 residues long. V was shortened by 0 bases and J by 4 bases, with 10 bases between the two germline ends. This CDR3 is CASSLSAVRGNTIYF. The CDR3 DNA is TGTGCCAGCAGTTTATCGGCAGTCAGAGGAAACACCATATATTTT.

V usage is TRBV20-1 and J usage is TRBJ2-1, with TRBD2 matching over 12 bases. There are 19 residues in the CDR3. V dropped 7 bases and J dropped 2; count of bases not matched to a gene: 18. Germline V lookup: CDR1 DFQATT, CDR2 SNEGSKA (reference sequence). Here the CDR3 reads CSVYVGYSSGGAPYNEQFF. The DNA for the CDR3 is TGCAGTGTCTACGTAGGGTACTCTAGCGGGGGGGCACCCTACAATGAGCAGTTCTTC.

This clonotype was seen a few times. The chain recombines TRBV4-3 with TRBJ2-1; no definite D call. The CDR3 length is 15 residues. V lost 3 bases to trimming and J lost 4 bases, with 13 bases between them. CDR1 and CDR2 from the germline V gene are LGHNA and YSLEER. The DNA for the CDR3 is TGCGCCAGCAGCCAGTACACCGCATCGTACAATGAGCAGTTCTTC. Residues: CASSQYTASYNEQFF.

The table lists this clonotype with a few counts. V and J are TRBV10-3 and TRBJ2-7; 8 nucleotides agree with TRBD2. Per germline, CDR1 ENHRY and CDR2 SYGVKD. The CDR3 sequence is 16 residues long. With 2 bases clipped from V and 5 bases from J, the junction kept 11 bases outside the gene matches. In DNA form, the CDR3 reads TGTGCCATCAGTGAGGCCCGCGGGGGGCCGGAGAACGAGCAGTACTTC. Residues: CAISEARGGPENEQYF.

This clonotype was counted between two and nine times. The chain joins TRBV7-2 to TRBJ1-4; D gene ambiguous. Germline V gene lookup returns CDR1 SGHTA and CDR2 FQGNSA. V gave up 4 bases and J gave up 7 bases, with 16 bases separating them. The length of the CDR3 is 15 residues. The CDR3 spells CASSSLTLGGEKLFF. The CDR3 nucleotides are TGTGCCAGCAGCTCCCTGACGCTGGGCGGTGAAAAACTGTTTTTT.

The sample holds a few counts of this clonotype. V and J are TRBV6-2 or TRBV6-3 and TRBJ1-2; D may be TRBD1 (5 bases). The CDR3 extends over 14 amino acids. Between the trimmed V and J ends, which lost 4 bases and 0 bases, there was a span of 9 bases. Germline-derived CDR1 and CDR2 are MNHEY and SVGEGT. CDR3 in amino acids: CASSLETANYGYTF. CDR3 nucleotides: TGTGCCAGCAGTTTAGAGACAGCTAACTATGGCTACACCTTC.

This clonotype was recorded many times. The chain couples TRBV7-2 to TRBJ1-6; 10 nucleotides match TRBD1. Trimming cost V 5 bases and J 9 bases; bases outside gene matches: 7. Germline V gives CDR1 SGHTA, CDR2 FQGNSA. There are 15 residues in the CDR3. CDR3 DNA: TGTGCCAGCAGCCCGAGACAGGGGGCGAGTTCACCCCTCCACTTT. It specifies CASSPRQGASSPLHF.

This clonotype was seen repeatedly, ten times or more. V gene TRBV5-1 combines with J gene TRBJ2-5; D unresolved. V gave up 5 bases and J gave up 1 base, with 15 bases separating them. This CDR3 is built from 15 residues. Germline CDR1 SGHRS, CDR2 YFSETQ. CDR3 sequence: CASSLLLVSQETQYF. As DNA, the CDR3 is TGCGCCAGCAGTCTACTTTTGGTGTCCCAAGAGACCCAGTACTTC.

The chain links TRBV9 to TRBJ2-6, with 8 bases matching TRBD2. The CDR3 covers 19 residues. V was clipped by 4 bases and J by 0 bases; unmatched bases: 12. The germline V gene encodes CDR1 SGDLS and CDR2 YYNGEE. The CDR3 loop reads CASSLLGLAGFSGANVLTF. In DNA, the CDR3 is TGTGCCAGCAGCCTCCTCGGACTAGCAGGATTCTCTGGGGCCAACGTCCTGACTTTC. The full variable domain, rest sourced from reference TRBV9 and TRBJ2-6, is DSGVTQTPKHLITATGQRVTLRCSPRSGDLSVYWYQQSLDQGLQFLIQYYNGEERAKGNILERFSAQQFPDLHSELNLSSLELGDSALYFCASSLLGLAGFSGANVLTFGAGSRLTVL.

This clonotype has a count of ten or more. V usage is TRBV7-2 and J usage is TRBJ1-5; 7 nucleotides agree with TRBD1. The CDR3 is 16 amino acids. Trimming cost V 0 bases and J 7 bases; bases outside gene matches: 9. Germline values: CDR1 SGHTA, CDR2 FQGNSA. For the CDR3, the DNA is TGTGCCAGCAGCTTAGCGCTTTCTACAGGGGAGCAGCCCCAGCATTTT. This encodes CASSLALSTGEQPQHF.

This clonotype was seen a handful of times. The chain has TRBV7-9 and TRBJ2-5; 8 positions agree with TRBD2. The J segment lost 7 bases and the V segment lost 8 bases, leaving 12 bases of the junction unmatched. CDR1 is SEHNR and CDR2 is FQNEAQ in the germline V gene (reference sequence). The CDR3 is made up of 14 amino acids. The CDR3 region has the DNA TGTGCCAGCTTTCTCGCCGGGCGGGGGGTGACCCAGTACTTC. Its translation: CASFLAGRGVTQYF.

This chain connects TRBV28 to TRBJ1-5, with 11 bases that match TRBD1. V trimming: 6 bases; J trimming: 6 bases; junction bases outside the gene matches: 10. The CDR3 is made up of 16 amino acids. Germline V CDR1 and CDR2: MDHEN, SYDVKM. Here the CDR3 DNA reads TGTGCCAGCAGCCTGCCGGGACAGGGGGGAGTTCAGCCCCAGCATTTT. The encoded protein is CASSLPGQGGVQPQHF.

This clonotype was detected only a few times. CDR3 nucleotides: TGTGCCAGCAGTACTTCTCCGGGACAGTCTTACACCGGGGAGCTGTTTTTT. Translating it yields CASSTSPGQSYTGELFF. This chain joins TRBV12-3 or TRBV12-4 and TRBJ2-2; TRBD1 aligns across 7 bases. The CDR3 is made up of 17 amino acids. Losses at the gene ends were 5 bases for V and 3 bases for J; bases not matched to a gene: 12.

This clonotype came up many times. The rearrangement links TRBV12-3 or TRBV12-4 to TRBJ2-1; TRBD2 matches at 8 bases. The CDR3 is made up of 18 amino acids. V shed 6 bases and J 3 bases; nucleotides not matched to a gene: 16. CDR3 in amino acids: CASSPRGGRDKNYNEQFF. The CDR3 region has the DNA TGTGCCAGCAGCCCACGGGGGGGCCGGGACAAAAACTACAATGAGCAGTTCTTC.

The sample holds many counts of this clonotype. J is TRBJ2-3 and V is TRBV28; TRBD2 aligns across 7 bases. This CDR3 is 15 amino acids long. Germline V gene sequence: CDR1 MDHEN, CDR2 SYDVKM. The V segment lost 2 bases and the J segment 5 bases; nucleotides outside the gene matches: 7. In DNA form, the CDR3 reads TGTGCCAGCAGTTTAAGGAGCGGGACGCGAGATACGCAGTATTTT. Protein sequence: CASSLRSGTRDTQYF.